This T cell receptor beta chain was sequenced during a study of technical replicates of blood from a handful of donors. This clone was found once. This CDR3 region has 14 residues. Produced via immunoSEQ multiplex PCR; TCRdb's table is partial and in-frame only. The data contain tens of thousands of clones, roughly 94% of them singletons. Sequencing was carried out using T cells isolated from PBMCs. The chain recombines TRBV21-1 with TRBJ2-7; TRBD2, as called in the table, went unchecked against the DNA. TRBV21-1 is a recognized pseudogene. The receptor comes from a human donor in good health. CDR3 in DNA: TGTGCCAGCAGCAAGGGGGGGCCTGGCTACGAGCAGTACTTC. Amino acid sequence: CASSKGGPGYEQYF.